This T cell receptor (beta chain) was identified in a study of multiple sclerosis patients with progressive multifocal leukoencephalopathy. Sequencing was at survey level. The repertoire was sequenced with immunoSEQ multiplex PCR; TCRdb's copy has only in-frame clones and lacks some. The sample consists of 20,000 to 30,000 clones, approximately 90% of them appearing once. The V end was cut by 6 bases, the J end by 1 base, with 12 bases between. The CDR3 extends over 14 amino acids. Germline V gives CDR1 MGHRA, CDR2 YSYEKL. Indicated time point: less than 15 months of natalizumab therapy. T1 marks 6 months and T2 marks 12 months of natalizumab therapy. To note about this clone: Its antigen is still unknown.

General observations from the study: PML-onset expanded TRB clones were detectable before and during natalizumab therapy. At PML onset, no shared TRBV or TRBJ gene usage was seen.

The TCR was taken from a man aged 25 to 40 with multiple sclerosis. The V gene is TRBV4-1, the J gene TRBJ1-1; D perhaps matches TRBD1 (6 bases). Sequencing used PBMCs, obtained from a patient treated with natalizumab. CDR3: CASSPKGGNTEAFF. CDR3 nucleotide sequence: TGCGCCAGCAGTCCCAAGGGGGGGAACACTGAAGCTTTCTTT.